The 25 T cell receptor beta chains below were found in one sample sequenced in a study of T cells expressing NK-cell markers. TCRdb reprocessed the 5' RACE reads and reports one entry per CDR3 protein, with no DNA. The sample totals about 430,000 distinct CDR3 sequences. Sequencing used blood T cells: a sorted CD56 or NKG2C T cell subset, CD4+ or CD8+ T cells, or bulk PBMC T cells (not recorded which). These receptors came from a woman between 50 and 59 years old in good health.

The CDR3: CASSQEGLAGVVTDTQYF. The J gene is TRBJ2-3, the V gene TRBV4-1; without DNA, the TCRdb call of TRBD2 cannot be checked. The CDR3 loop spans 18 amino acids. The germline V gene encodes CDR1 MGHRA and CDR2 YSYEKL.

J is TRBJ2-5 and V is TRBV20-1; as DNA is missing, the TRBD2 call by TCRdb cannot be tested. In germline, CDR1 is DFQATT, CDR2 SNEGSKA (reference sequence). The CDR3 has 16 residues. CDR3 in amino acids: CSARGLVREDQETQYF.

The rearrangement links TRBV3-1 to TRBJ2-3; TCRdb's D call of TRBD2 is untestable without DNA. The germline CDR1 and CDR2 sequences are LGHDT and YNNKEL (reference sequence). The CDR3 has 17 residues. The CDR3 loop is CASSHSPSSESTDTQYF.

This sequence joins TRBV7-8 and TRBJ1-6; TCRdb's D call, TRBD1, is unchecked because there is no DNA. CDR1 SGHVS and CDR2 FQNEAQ come from the germline V gene. The CDR3 has 15 residues. The CDR3: CASSLGAGTNSPLHF. The whole variable domain, remainder taken from reference TRBV7-8 and TRBJ1-6, is GAGVSQSPRYKVAKRGQDVALRCDPISGHVSLFWYQQALGQGPEFLTYFQNEAQLDKSGLPSDRFFAERPEGSVSTLKIQRTQQEDSAVYLCASSLGAGTNSPLHFGNGTRLTVT.

J is TRBJ2-6 and V is TRBV10-3; absent DNA, TCRdb's TRBD1 call cannot be checked. The CDR3 has 17 residues. Germline assignment: CDR1 ENHRY and CDR2 SYGVKD. The CDR3 here is CAISDRVRGAGANVLTF.

The rearrangement joins TRBV5-1 to TRBJ2-1; as DNA is missing, the TRBD2 call by TCRdb cannot be tested. The length of the CDR3 is 16 residues. CDR1 and CDR2 (germline): SGHRS, YFSETQ. The CDR3 here is CASSWGLAGRRREQFF.

The V call is TRBV9, the J call TRBJ1-6; TCRdb reports TRBD1, a call that lacks DNA to check it against. Germline CDR1 is SGDLS and CDR2 is YYNGEE. The CDR3 contains 16 residues. CDR3 sequence reads: CASSVRGGNINSPLHF.

The chain couples TRBV12-3 or TRBV12-4 to TRBJ2-2; no DNA is available, so the TRBD2 call from TCRdb remains unchecked. The CDR3 runs 17 residues. The CDR3 is CASSLPGGIANTGELFF.

V is TRBV7-3 and J is TRBJ2-5; TCRdb proposes TRBD1, but this gene call is untestable without DNA. Germline V gene lookup returns CDR1 SGHTA and CDR2 FQGTGA. The CDR3 has 12 amino acids. The CDR3 region is CASSYGGETQYF. The whole variable domain, remainder taken from reference TRBV7-3 and TRBJ2-5, is GAGVSQTPSNKVTEKGKYVELRCDPISGHTALYWYRQSLGQGPEFLIYFQGTGAADDSGLPNDRFFAVRPEGSVSTLKIQRTERGDSAVYLCASSYGGETQYFGPGTRLLVL.

The chain carries TRBV9 and TRBJ2-1. This CDR3 region has 14 residues. CDR1 and CDR2 (germline): SGDLS, YYNGEE. The CDR3 loop reads CASSVTPILNEQFF.

The genes are TRBV5-1 and TRBJ2-7; TCRdb's D call of TRBD1 is untestable without DNA. CDR1 is SGHRS, CDR2 YFSETQ, per germline. There are 14 residues in the CDR3. CDR3 residues: CASRPVQGSYEQYF.

The chain recombines TRBV10-3 with TRBJ2-1. Germline V lookup: CDR1 ENHRY, CDR2 SYGVKD. This CDR3 has 12 residues. The CDR3 sequence: CAISDSTNEQFF.

The chain combines TRBV5-1 with TRBJ2-1. This CDR3 comprises 11 residues. Germline lookup yields CDR1 SGHRS and CDR2 YFSETQ. The CDR3 sequence is CASRVDNEQFF.

The CDR3 loop reads CASSYSAVEETQYF. This chain connects TRBV6-5 to TRBJ2-5; the D gene TCRdb calls, TRBD2, cannot be checked with no DNA. The V gene's germline CDR1 is MNHEY and CDR2 SVGAGI. CDR3 size: 14 residues.

J is TRBJ2-1 and V is TRBV6-5; TCRdb gives TRBD1 as the D gene, but with no DNA this cannot be confirmed. The CDR3 is 15 residues long. The germline V gene encodes CDR1 MNHEY and CDR2 SVGAGI. The CDR3 is CASSYGTGVWNEQFF.

The V and J genes are TRBV9 and TRBJ1-2; without DNA, the TCRdb call of TRBD1 cannot be checked. The V gene's germline CDR1 is SGDLS and CDR2 YYNGEE. This CDR3 is 16 amino acids long. The chain's CDR3 is CASSVVPGHANYGYTF.

CDR3 protein: CASSPGVREGVNTEAFF. The rearrangement uses TRBV5-1 and TRBJ1-1. CDR1 SGHRS and CDR2 YFSETQ come from the germline V gene. CDR3 size: 17 residues.

The chain's CDR3 is CSASGQVYEKLFF. The rearrangement joins TRBV20-1 to TRBJ1-4; TCRdb's D call, TRBD1, is unchecked because there is no DNA. This CDR3 is 13 amino acids long. Germline CDR1 is DFQATT and CDR2 is SNEGSKA (reference sequence).

The V gene is TRBV29-1, the J gene TRBJ2-3; there is no DNA to check the TCRdb D call of TRBD1. Germline CDR1 and CDR2: SQVTM and ANQGSEA. CDR3 size: 14 residues. This CDR3 is CSVTPGTGMDTQYF.

The rearrangement links TRBV5-1 to TRBJ1-3. This CDR3 contains 15 residues. Germline values: CDR1 SGHRS, CDR2 YFSETQ. This chain's CDR3 is CASKEGQSSGNTIYF.

This chain links TRBV29-1 with TRBJ1-2; TCRdb proposes TRBD1, but this gene call is untestable without DNA. The germline V gene has CDR1 SQVTM and CDR2 ANQGSEA. This CDR3 has 15 amino acids. This CDR3 is CSVSIGSGQGSGYTF. Based on the CDR3 plus reference TRBV29-1 and TRBJ1-2, the full variable domain is SAVISQKPSRDICQRGTSLTIQCQVDSQVTMMFWYRQQPGQSLTLIATANQGSEATYESGFVIDKFPISRPNLTFSTLTVSNMSPEDSSIYLCSVSIGSGQGSGYTFGSGTRLTVV.

The CDR3 sequence: CSVGPISNTEAFF. The rearrangement links TRBV29-1 to TRBJ1-1; TCRdb outputs TRBD1, but without DNA this stays unchecked. The CDR3 is 13 amino acids. Germline V CDR1 and CDR2: SQVTM, ANQGSEA.

The chain has TRBV30 and TRBJ1-1; the D gene TCRdb calls, TRBD1, cannot be checked with no DNA. Germline V gene sequence: CDR1 GTSNPN, CDR2 SVGIG (reference sequence). This CDR3 has 12 amino acids. The CDR3: CAWSLGRPEAFF.

The chain has TRBV20-1 and TRBJ1-5; TCRdb's D call of TRBD1 is untestable without DNA. The CDR3 runs to 13 residues. Germline V lookup: CDR1 DFQATT, CDR2 SNEGSKA (reference sequence). The CDR3: CSASTGTAQPQHF.

V and J are TRBV15 and TRBJ2-1; TCRdb's D gene call, TRBD1, goes unchecked for lack of DNA. In germline, CDR1 is LNHNV, CDR2 YYDKDF (reference sequence). This CDR3 has 15 residues. The CDR3 loop reads CATSRRQAFYNEQFF.